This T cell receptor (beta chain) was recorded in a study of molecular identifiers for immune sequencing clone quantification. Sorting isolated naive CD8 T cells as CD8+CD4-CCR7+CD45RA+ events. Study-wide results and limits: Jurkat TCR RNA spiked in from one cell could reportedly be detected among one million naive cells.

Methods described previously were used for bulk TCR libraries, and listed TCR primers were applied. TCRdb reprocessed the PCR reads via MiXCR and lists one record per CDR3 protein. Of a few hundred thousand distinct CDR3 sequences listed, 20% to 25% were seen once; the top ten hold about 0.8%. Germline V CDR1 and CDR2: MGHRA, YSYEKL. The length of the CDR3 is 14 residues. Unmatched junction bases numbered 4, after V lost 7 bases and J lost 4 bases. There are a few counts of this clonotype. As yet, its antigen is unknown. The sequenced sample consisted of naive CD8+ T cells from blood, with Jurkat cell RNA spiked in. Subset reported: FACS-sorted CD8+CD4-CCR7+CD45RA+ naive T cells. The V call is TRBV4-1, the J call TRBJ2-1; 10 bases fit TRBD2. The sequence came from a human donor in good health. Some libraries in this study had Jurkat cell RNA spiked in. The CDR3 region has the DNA TGCGCCAGCATGCGGACTAGCGGATACAATGAGCAGTTCTTC. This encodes CASMRTSGYNEQFF.